The source of this T cell receptor (beta chain) is a study of CD8 T cells in Susac syndrome. Whole-study findings and limits: It was acknowledged by the study that relatively few individuals were included in its TCR sequencing and HLA analysis.

Sequencing of TCR beta was performed on blood CD8+ T cells and on blood CD4+ T cells. Negative isolation yielded CD4+ and CD8+ T cells, and FACS enriched TEMRA cells. RNA in amounts of about 0.5 to 1 ug was reverse transcribed with random hexamers. Across 54 Vbeta and 13 Jbeta, TCR beta CDR3 was amplified with immunoSEQ multiplex PCR. Via MiXCR, TCRdb re-called the immunoSEQ multiplex PCR reads, giving one row per CDR3 protein. The table records some 190,000 distinct CDR3 sequences, roughly 94% of them present only once. This clonotype was observed a few times. The antigen is unknown. The trim removed 5 bases at V and 1 base at J, leaving 1 base unmatched. There are 12 residues in the CDR3. The germline gives CDR1 SQVTM, CDR2 ANQGSEA.

The material sequenced was CD4+ T cells from PBMCs. The V gene is TRBV29-1, the J gene TRBJ2-5; the match to TRBD1 covers 7 bases. This TCR was recovered from a human donor in good health. The chain's CDR3 is CSVRDSQETQYF. CDR3 DNA: TGCAGCGTTAGGGACAGCCAAGAGACCCAGTACTTC.